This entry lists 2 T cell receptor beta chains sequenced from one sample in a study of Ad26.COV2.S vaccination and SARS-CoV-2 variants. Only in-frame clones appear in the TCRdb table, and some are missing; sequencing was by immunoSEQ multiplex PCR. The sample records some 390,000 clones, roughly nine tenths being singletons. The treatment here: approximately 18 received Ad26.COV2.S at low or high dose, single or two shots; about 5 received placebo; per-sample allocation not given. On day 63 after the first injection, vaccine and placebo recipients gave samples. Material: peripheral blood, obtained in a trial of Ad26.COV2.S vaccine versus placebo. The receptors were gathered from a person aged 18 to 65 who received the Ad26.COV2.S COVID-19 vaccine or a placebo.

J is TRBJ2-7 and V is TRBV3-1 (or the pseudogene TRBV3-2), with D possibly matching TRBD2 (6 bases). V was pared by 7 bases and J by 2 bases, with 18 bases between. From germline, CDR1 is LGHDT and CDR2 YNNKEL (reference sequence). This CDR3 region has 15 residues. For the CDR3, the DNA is TGTGCCAGCACCCCTCGGGGGTTTCGCACCTACGAGCAGTACTTC. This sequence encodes CASTPRGFRTYEQYF.

Here the CDR3 reads CASTPGHRDGELFF. In DNA form, the CDR3 reads TGTGCCAGCACCCCGGGGCATCGAGACGGGGAGCTGTTTTTT. This chain links TRBV6-5 with TRBJ2-2; D may correspond to TRBD1 or TRBD2 (5 bases each). V lost 7 bases and J 7 bases, leaving 16 bases between the germline ends. CDR1 and CDR2 (germline): MNHEY, SVGAGI. This CDR3 comprises 14 residues.